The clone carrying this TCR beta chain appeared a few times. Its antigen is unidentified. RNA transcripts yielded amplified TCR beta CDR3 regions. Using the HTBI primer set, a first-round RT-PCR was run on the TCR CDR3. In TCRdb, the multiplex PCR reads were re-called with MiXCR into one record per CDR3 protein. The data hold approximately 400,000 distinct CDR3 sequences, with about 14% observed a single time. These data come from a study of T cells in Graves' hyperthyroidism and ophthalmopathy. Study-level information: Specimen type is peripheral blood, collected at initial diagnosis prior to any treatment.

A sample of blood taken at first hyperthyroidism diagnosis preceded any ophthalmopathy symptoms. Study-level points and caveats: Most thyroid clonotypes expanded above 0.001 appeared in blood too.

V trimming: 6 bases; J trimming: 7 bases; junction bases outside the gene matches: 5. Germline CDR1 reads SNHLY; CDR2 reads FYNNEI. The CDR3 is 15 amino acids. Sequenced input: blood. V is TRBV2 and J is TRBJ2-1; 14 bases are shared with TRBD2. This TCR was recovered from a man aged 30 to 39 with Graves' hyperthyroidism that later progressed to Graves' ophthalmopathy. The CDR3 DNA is TGTGCCAGCAGAAGACTAGCGGGGGGGCCGAATGAGCAGTTCTTC. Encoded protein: CASRRLAGGPNEQFF.